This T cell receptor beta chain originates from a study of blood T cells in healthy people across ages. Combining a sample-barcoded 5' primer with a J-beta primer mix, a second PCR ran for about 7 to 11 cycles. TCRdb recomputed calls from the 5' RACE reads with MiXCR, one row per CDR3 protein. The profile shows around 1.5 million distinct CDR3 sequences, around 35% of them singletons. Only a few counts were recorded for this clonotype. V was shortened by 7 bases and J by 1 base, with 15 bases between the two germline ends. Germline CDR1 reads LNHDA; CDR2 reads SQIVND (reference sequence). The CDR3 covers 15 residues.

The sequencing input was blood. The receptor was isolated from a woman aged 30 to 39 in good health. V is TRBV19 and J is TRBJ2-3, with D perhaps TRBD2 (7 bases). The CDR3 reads CASNSRGAGTDTQYF. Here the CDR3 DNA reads TGTGCCAGTAATAGCCGGGGGGCAGGCACAGATACGCAGTATTTT.